This T cell receptor (beta chain) stems from a study of shared clonotypes between healthy human individuals (dated by TCRdb to about 2020). About the investigation overall: A couple of women and three men aged 18 to 49 years were included in the cohort. Per donor, three plates each were used for CD4 naive and CD4 memory, two for CD8 naive, and one for CD8 memory. The study deeply sequenced blood TCR repertoires of about 5 healthy adults to estimate repertoire size and the extent of clonotype sharing between individuals. Different laboratories and diverse techniques were used to prepare libraries and sequence TCR repertoires, to increase sequencing depth and limit assay-specific biases. Leukapheresis yielded between about 0.85 and 10 billion PBMCs per donor.

The table lists this clone with a few counts. This receptor's antigen is unknown. Qualities for individual bases were not recorded, and no much larger clone is one base off. Healthy HIV-negative adults with no recently reported acute infections or vaccinations were included as donors. Every donor was a Caucasian adult residing in Nashville, Tennessee, USA. CD4+ T cells were enriched by magnetic negative selection, after which naive cells were positively selected on CD45RA and the negative fraction was taken as the memory subset. Blood was collected by leukapheresis, and PBMCs were isolated by Ficoll-Histopaque density gradient centrifugation and then cryopreserved in liquid nitrogen vapor phase. Analytical flow cytometry was used to check the purity and quantity of each magnetically sorted T cell population. Each sorted fraction had its genomic DNA isolated and then quantified by UV absorbance on a Nanodrop 2000c.

TCR CDR3 regions were amplified from genomic DNA by multiplex PCR using the deep immunoSEQ assay. Genomic DNA extracted from each cell subset was distributed evenly over all wells of several immunoSEQ 96-well plates, and each plate served as one replicate. For sorted subsets, about 200 ng genomic DNA, equal to approximately 30,000 T cell genomes, was loaded into each replicate PCR. The purified libraries were quantified using a Qubit 3.0 fluorometer, sized with a Bioanalyzer 2100, and then quantified again using the KAPA Library Quantification kit. Each immunoSEQ 96-well plate was sequenced on its own single-read 150-cycle Illumina NextSeq 550 flow cell. The study's processing was this. Because the immunoSEQ output held only junctional sequences and lacked quality scores, the filtering could not match the filtering applied to full-length reads. To assign V/J genes and CDR3, sequences were annotated using PyIR, a Python wrapper for IgBLAST v1.9, with IMGT germline references. Any read was removed if the V/J assignment was weak (E-value above 1e-6), the CDR3 was missing, or the read contained stop codons, out-of-frame junctions, or ambiguous translated residues. A V3J clonotype was defined by an identical inferred V gene, J gene, and CDR3 amino acid sequence. Percentage overlap between repertoires was calculated by dividing the number of shared unique clonotypes by the size of the smaller repertoire. Repertoire richness was assessed with RTK rarefaction, the Chao1 estimator, and Recon v2.1 estimates of unobserved clonotypes. Generation probabilities for all TCRbeta clonotypes obtained by the gDNA method from several donors were computed using OLGA. Imported from immuneACCESS, the table was reduced by TCRdb to in-frame sequences with V and J called. These copies leave out some clones; in studies compared against another copy, an unresolved V gene accounts for under half, and the cause of the remainder is not known. V and J calls and clone size are given by that table; D and trimming were obtained from the DNA. This sample gives 730,000 or so clones in total; about 78% of them show up just once. The top ten constitute 1.8% of the sample.

Overall results and qualifications from the work: Compared with non-shared clonotypes, the clonotypes found in all four sorted-subset donors had higher generation probabilities. Based on pairwise subsampling, the degree of clonotype sharing among donors was expected to be affected by sequencing depth. Sharing across a few donors was observed for approximately 5% of naive CD4, about 4% of naive CD8, about 2.3% of memory CD4, and approximately 0.41% of memory CD8 clonotypes. Estimated clonotype richness was generally larger for naive than for memory subsets. Incomplete sequencing was indicated by rarefaction of sorted-subset datasets, despite the large sequencing depth. The small number of donors limited the genetic and exposure-history diversity represented. Sampling was restricted to blood, and TCR repertoires in tissues likely differ from the TCR repertoires found in blood.

Material for sequencing was memory CD4+ T cells sorted from blood. The sample's cell subset or site label is to be understood as: CD45RA-negative fraction. This receptor was taken from a woman aged 25 to 39 in good health.

The CDR3 protein is CASSPPGTGNYGYTF. The DNA reads as follows: TGTGCCAGCTCACCACCAGGGACGGGAAACTATGGCTACACCTTC. This receptor chain uses TRBV18 and TRBJ1-2; possibly the D gene is TRBD1, per 5 matching bases. For CDR1 and CDR2, the germline V gene lists KGHSH and LQKENI. The CDR3 spans 15 residues, from the cysteine through the phenylalanine. The only DNA kept is the CDR3, 45 bases in frame from the first base. V gives up 0 bases and J gives up 2 bases, and the segment between their germline ends measures 10 bases.